The rows below give T cell receptor beta chains drawn from one sample of a study of blood T cell repertoires in COVID-19. Profiling relied on immunoSEQ multiplex PCR, and the TCRdb table lists in-frame clones only, not all of them. Here the sample spans about 64,000 clones, around 90% being singletons. Sequenced sample: peripheral blood. These receptors were obtained from a woman of 80 years or more with active COVID-19. CDR3s include the opening cysteine and the closing phenylalanine or tryptophan. A D gene is named only where the DNA matches it firmly. Expanded clones get a size class; other rows say once, few or many, or leave the size out.

D gene,V gene,clone size,J gene,CDR3 protein,CDR3 DNA
NA,TRBV18,NA,TRBJ2-6,CASSAVSGANVLTF,TGTGCCAGCTCGGCCGTCTCTGGGGCCAACGTCCTGACTTTC
NA,TRBV6-4,NA,TRBJ2-3,CASSEAWTDTQYF,TGTGCCAGCAGTGAAGCTTGGACAGATACGCAGTATTTT
NA,TRBV5-4,once,TRBJ1-6,CASSPEGGVNSPLHF,TGTGCCAGCAGCCCCGAGGGCGGCGTTAATTCACCCCTCCACTTT
TRBD1,TRBV18,NA,TRBJ1-6,CASSPVGQGSTYNSPLHF,TGTGCCAGCTCACCAGTCGGACAGGGGAGCACCTATAATTCACCCCTCCACTTT
NA,TRBV21-1,NA,TRBJ2-2,CASSRTSGNTGELFF,TGTGCCAGCTCGCGGACTAGCGGAAACACCGGGGAGCTGTTTTTT
NA,TRBV4-1,NA,TRBJ2-2,CASSPGYGPATGELFF,TGCGCCAGCAGCCCGGGGTATGGCCCAGCGACCGGGGAGCTGTTTTTT
TRBD2,TRBV24-1,NA,TRBJ2-5,CATSDGLAGHGETQYF,TGTGCCACCAGTGATGGACTAGCGGGACATGGGGAGACCCAGTACTTC
TRBD1,TRBV5-5,NA,TRBJ2-5,CASSLSTGGSGETQYF,TGTGCCAGCAGCTTGTCCACAGGGGGATCAGGAGAGACCCAGTACTTC
TRBD1,TRBV6-5,once,TRBJ2-6,CASWAGGVGANVLTF,TGTGCCAGCTGGGCAGGGGGCGTTGGGGCCAACGTCCTGACTTTC
NA,TRBV29-1,NA,TRBJ2-3,CSVDGSTDTQYF,TGCAGCGTTGATGGCAGCACAGATACGCAGTATTTT
TRBD2,TRBV3-1/TRBV3-2,NA,TRBJ2-5,CASSRGGRLGETQYF,TGTGCCAGCAGCCGGGGCGGGAGGTTGGGAGAGACCCAGTACTTC
NA,TRBV28,NA,TRBJ2-7,CASSFPRRRPYEQYF,TGTGCCAGCAGTTTCCCGCGGAGAAGGCCCTACGAGCAGTACTTC
TRBD1,TRBV18,NA,TRBJ2-7,CASSLDRGPTYEQYF,TGTGCCAGCTCCCTTGACAGGGGACCCACCTACGAGCAGTACTTC
TRBD1,TRBV27,NA,TRBJ1-6,CASSFETGQLYSPLHF,TGTGCCAGCAGTTTCGAGACGGGACAGTTATATTCACCCCTCCACTTT
NA,TRBV7-2,NA,TRBJ1-3,CASSFDISGNTIYF,TGTGCCAGCAGCTTTGACATCTCTGGAAACACCATATATTTT
NA,TRBV11-2,NA,TRBJ2-5,CASSLGRGQETQYF,TGTGCCAGCAGCTTAGGGCGCGGACAAGAGACCCAGTACTTC
TRBD2,TRBV7-2,NA,TRBJ2-3,CASSLEIQAGGLADTQYF,TGTGCCAGCAGCTTAGAGATTCAGGCGGGAGGACTCGCAGATACGCAGTATTTT
NA,TRBV25-1,once,TRBJ1-6,CASSDQIYNSPLHF,TGTGCCAGCAGTGATCAGATTTATAATTCACCCCTCCACTTT
NA,TRBV28,NA,TRBJ1-5,CASSSAGGNQPQHF,TGTGCCAGCTCATCGGCGGGGGGTAATCAGCCCCAGCATTTT
TRBD1,TRBV5-1,NA,TRBJ2-7,CASSFDRGDEQYF,TGCGCCAGCAGCTTCGACAGGGGAGACGAGCAGTACTTC
NA,TRBV5-4,NA,TRBJ1-2,CASSLGTVPSNYGYTF,TGTGCCAGCAGCTTGGGGACAGTTCCTTCTAACTATGGCTACACCTTC
TRBD1,TRBV6-1,NA,TRBJ2-1,CASSELGQAVSYNEQFF,TGTGCCAGCAGTGAGCTGGGACAGGCTGTCTCCTACAATGAGCAGTTCTTC